The 11 T cell receptor beta chains listed next were all sequenced from one sample in a study of CD8 T cells in ankylosing spondylitis. TCRdb re-derived calls from the 5' RACE reads in MiXCR, one entry per CDR3 protein. The repertoire has about 33,000 distinct CDR3 sequences, under 15% of them found once; the top ten carry less than 40%. What was sequenced was synovial fluid, either unsorted or a sorted T cell fraction (not recorded which). These receptors were collected from a male donor with ankylosing spondylitis.

This clonotype was found many times. The chain recombines TRBV27 with TRBJ2-2, with D possibly TRBD2 on 7 matching bases. This CDR3 spans 14 amino acids. Per germline, CDR1 MNHEY and CDR2 SMNVEV (reference sequence). V was pared by 4 bases and J by 6 bases, with 12 bases between. The chain's CDR3 is CASSSREGAGELFF. CDR3 bases: TGTGCCAGCAGTTCAAGGGAGGGGGCCGGGGAGCTGTTTTTT.

In this sample, this clonotype turned up a few times. The chain carries TRBV11-2 and TRBJ2-5, with 8 bases lining up with TRBD1. The ends lost 3 bases at V and 5 bases at J; junction bases unmatched: 5. Per the germline V gene, CDR1 is SGHAT and CDR2 is FQNNGV. CDR3 length: 14 amino acids. The CDR3 DNA reads TGTGCCAGCAGCTTTACCACAGGGGGTGAGACCCAGTACTTC. Translated: CASSFTTGGETQYF.

This clonotype was counted only a few times. The chain employs TRBV7-9 and TRBJ2-1; TRBD1 or TRBD2 may be the D gene (5 bases each). The CDR3 totals 13 residues. V was cut by 3 bases and J by 7 bases, with 10 bases left in between. CDR1 and CDR2 from the germline V gene are SEHNR and FQNEAQ (reference sequence). The CDR3: CASSFPEGNEQFF. The CDR3, as DNA: TGTGCCAGCAGCTTCCCCGAGGGGAATGAGCAGTTCTTC. Variable domain in full (rest from reference TRBV7-9 and TRBJ2-1): DTGVSQNPRHKITKRGQNVTFRCDPISEHNRLYWYRQTLGQGPEFLTYFQNEAQLEKSRLLSDRFSAERPKGSFSTLEIQRTEQGDSAMYLCASSFPEGNEQFFGPGTRLTVL.

This rearrangement joins TRBV9 to TRBJ2-5; the D is unclear. The CDR3 covers 13 residues. With 0 bases removed from V and 3 bases from J, the gap between germline ends came to 6 bases. Germline CDR1 and CDR2: SGDLS and YYNGEE. CDR3 coding DNA: TGTGCCAGCAGCGTAGGTCCAGAAGAGACCCAGTACTTC. It encodes CASSVGPEETQYF.

This clonotype was detected ten times or more. The junction shows a germline mismatch at one end, possibly a read error. CDR3 residues: CASSLGVKETQYF. The DNA for the CDR3 is TGTGCTAGCAGCTTGGGGGTCAAAGAGACCCAGTACTTC. The chain employs TRBV7-7 and TRBJ2-5; D tentatively fits TRBD1 or TRBD2 (5 bases each). Germline V gene sequence: CDR1 SSHAT, CDR2 FNYEAQ (reference sequence). The CDR3 is 13 residues long.

This clonotype was counted at least ten times. The rearrangement links TRBV27 to TRBJ2-3; TRBD1 agrees at 8 bases. V lost 3 bases and J lost 1; bases outside the gene matches: 3. CDR1 and CDR2 from the germline V gene are MNHEY and SMNVEV (reference sequence). The CDR3 has 15 residues. The CDR3 nucleotides are TGTGCCAGCAGTTTGTCAGGGGGCGGCACAGATACGCAGTATTTT. This sequence encodes CASSLSGGGTDTQYF.

This clonotype occurred many times. The V and J genes are TRBV5-1 and TRBJ2-7; no reliable D call. The germline V gene has CDR1 SGHRS and CDR2 YFSETQ. V shed 2 bases and J shed 4 bases, with 31 bases lying between them. This CDR3 spans 20 amino acids. The CDR3 DNA follows: TGCGCCAGCAGCTTCTGGGTTCGTGGACCGAGTGAGGCGGTAACATACGAGCAGTACTTC. Translated, it gives CASSFWVRGPSEAVTYEQYF.

The V and J genes are TRBV5-1 and TRBJ2-1; 12 nucleotides line up with TRBD2. CDR1 SGHRS and CDR2 YFSETQ come from the germline V gene. V shed 2 bases, J shed 6 bases, and the junction held 3 bases outside the gene matches. The CDR3 covers 15 residues. The CDR3 nucleotides read TGCGCCAGCAGCTTTGCGGGACTAGCGGGCAATGAGCAGTTCTTC. It translates to CASSFAGLAGNEQFF.

The chain combines TRBV7-9 with TRBJ2-7; maybe TRBD2 (5 bases). The V gene's germline CDR1 is SEHNR and CDR2 FQNEAQ (reference sequence). The CDR3 has 16 residues. The V end lost 8 bases, the J end lost 3 bases, and 23 bases lay between the germline ends. The CDR3 DNA reads as TGTGCCAGCTTCCTAAGTAGAGGGCTAGTCGACTACGAGCAGTACTTC. Protein product: CASFLSRGLVDYEQYF.

The table lists this clonotype with a few counts. The V and J genes are TRBV6-2 or TRBV6-3 and TRBJ1-1; D is unresolved. Germline CDR1 MNHEY, CDR2 SVGEGT. The V and J ends lost 6 bases and 1 base respectively, with 6 bases between them. This CDR3 has 12 residues. CDR3 in amino acids: CASRRWNTEAFF. The CDR3 bases are TGTGCCAGCAGGAGGTGGAACACTGAAGCTTTCTTT.

This sequence joins TRBV20-1 and TRBJ1-1; 7 nucleotides line up with TRBD1. From germline, CDR1 is DFQATT and CDR2 SNEGSKA (reference sequence). The CDR3 is made up of 12 amino acids. CDR3 nucleotide sequence: TGCAGCCAACTACAGGGGCACACTGAAGCTTTCTTT. Protein: CSQLQGHTEAFF.